This T cell receptor beta chain appears in the sequencing data of a study of OX40 agonist ivuxolimab in advanced cancers. A few counts support this clone. Profiling relied on immunoSEQ multiplex PCR, and the TCRdb table lists in-frame clones only, not all of them. The sample holds about 100,000 clones, around 90% seen once. Exclusion applied to patients with autoimmune disease history or systemic immunosuppression. The CDR3 has 11 residues. Germline assignment: CDR1 SGHNT and CDR2 YYREEE (reference sequence). The V and J ends lost 2 bases and 6 bases respectively, with 5 bases between them. This chain connects TRBV5-4 to TRBJ1-1; D remains unclear. The specimen comprised CD4+ or CD8+ T cells sorted from blood, sampled in a trial of the OX40 agonist ivuxolimab. This receptor was taken from an adult with an advanced solid tumor such as melanoma, head and neck, liver or kidney cancer. CDR3 residues: CASSFMSEAFF. The CDR3 DNA sequence: TGTGCCAGCAGCTTTATGTCTGAAGCTTTCTTT.